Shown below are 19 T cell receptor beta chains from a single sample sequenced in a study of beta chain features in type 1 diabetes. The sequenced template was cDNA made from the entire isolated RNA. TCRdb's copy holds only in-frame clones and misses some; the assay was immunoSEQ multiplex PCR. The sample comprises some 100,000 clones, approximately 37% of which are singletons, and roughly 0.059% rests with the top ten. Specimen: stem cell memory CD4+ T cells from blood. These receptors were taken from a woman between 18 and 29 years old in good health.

CDR3 DNA: TGTGCCAGCAGCGTCGGACAGGGTACATTCAATGAGCAGTTCTTC. Protein sequence: CASSVGQGTFNEQFF. The chain uses TRBV11-2 and TRBJ2-1, with 8 nucleotides matching TRBD1. CDR3 size: 15 residues. J was trimmed by 6 bases and V by 5 bases; bases with no gene match: 9. CDR1 and CDR2 (germline): SGHAT, FQNNGV.

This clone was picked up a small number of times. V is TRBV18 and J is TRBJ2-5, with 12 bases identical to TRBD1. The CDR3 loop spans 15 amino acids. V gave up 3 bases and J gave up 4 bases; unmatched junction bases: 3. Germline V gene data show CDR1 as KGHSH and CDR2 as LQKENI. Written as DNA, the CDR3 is TGTGCCAGCTCACCTGGGACAGGGGGCGCAGAGACCCAGTACTTC. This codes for CASSPGTGGAETQYF.

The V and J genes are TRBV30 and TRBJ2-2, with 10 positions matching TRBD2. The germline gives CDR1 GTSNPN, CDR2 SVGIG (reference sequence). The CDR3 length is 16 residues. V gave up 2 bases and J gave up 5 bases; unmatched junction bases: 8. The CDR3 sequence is CAWSILAGVRTGELFF. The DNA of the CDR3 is TGTGCCTGGAGTATCCTAGCGGGAGTACGAACCGGGGAGCTGTTTTTT. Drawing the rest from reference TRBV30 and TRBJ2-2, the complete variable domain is SQTIHQWPATLVQPVGSPLSLECTVEGTSNPNLYWYRQAAGRGLQLLFYSVGIGQISSEVPQNLSASRPQDRQFILSSKKLLLSDSGFYLCAWSILAGVRTGELFFGEGSRLTVL.

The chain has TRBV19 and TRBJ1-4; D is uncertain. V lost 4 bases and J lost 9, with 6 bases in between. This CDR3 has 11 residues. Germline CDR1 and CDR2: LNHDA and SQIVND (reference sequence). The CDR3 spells CASSTGKKLFF. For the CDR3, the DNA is TGTGCCAGTAGTACCGGGAAAAAACTGTTTTTT.

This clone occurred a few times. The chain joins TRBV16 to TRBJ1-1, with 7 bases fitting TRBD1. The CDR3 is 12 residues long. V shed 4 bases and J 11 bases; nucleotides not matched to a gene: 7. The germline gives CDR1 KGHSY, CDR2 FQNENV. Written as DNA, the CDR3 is TGTGCCAGCAGCCCGGGGACAGTGGGCGCTTTCTTT. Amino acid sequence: CASSPGTVGAFF.

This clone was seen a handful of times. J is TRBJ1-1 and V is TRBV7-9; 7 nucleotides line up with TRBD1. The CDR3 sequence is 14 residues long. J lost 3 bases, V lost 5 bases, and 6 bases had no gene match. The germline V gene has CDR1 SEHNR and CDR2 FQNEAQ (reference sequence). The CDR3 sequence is CASSLQGMDTEAFF. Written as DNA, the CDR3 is TGTGCCAGCAGCCTACAGGGGATGGACACTGAAGCTTTCTTT.

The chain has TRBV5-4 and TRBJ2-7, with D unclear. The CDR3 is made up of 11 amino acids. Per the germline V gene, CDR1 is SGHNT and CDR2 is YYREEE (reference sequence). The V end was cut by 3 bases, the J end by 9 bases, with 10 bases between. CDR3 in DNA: TGTGCCAGCAGCTCTCCCGGCGGGCAGTACTTC. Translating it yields CASSSPGGQYF.

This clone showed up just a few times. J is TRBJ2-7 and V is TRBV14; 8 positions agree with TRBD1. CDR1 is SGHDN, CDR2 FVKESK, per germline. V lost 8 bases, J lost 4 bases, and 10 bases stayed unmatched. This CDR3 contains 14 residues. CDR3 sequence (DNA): TGTGCCAGCCGTTCAGGGGGCGCCCCGTACGAGCAGTACTTC. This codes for CASRSGGAPYEQYF.

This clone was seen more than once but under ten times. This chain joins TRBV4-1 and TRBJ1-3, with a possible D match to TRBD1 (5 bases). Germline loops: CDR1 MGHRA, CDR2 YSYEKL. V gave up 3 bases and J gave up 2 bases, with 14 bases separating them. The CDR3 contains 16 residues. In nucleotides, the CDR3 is TGCGCCAGCAGCCAGTTCCCGGGAGGGGCTGGAAACACCATATATTTT. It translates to CASSQFPGGAGNTIYF.

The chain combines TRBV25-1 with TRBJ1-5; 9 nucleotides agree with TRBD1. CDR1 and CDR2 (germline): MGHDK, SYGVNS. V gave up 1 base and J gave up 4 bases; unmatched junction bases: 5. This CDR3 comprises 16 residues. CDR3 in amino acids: CASSEWGQGRNQPQHF. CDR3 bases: TGTGCCAGCAGTGAATGGGGACAGGGAAGGAATCAGCCCCAGCATTTT.

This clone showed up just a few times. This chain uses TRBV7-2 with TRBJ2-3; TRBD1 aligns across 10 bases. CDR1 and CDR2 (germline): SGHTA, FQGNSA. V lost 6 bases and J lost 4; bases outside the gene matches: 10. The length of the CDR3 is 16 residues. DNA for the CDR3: TGTGCCAGCAGTCGAAACCCGGGACAGGGGTCAGATACGCAGTATTTT. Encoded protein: CASSRNPGQGSDTQYF.

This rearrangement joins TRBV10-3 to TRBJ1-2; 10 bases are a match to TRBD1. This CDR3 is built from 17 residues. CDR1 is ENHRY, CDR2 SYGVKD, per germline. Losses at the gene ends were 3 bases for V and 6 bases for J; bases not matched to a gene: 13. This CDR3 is CAISDPAPGTGDNGYTF. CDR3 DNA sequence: TGTGCCATCAGTGACCCAGCCCCCGGGACAGGGGACAATGGCTACACCTTC.

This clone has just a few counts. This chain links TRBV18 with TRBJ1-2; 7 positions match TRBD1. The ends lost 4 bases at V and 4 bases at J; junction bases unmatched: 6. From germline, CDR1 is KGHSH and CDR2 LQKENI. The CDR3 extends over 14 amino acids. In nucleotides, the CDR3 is TGTGCCAGCTCACGAGGGGACAGAGCCTATGGCTACACCTTC. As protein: CASSRGDRAYGYTF.

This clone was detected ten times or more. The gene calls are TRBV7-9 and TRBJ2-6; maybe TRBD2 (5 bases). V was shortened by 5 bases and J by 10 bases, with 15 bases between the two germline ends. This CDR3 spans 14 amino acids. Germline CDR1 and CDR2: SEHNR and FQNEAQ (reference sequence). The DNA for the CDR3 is TGTGCCAGCAGCCCGAGGGATCCAGTTAACGTCCTGACTTTC. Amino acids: CASSPRDPVNVLTF.

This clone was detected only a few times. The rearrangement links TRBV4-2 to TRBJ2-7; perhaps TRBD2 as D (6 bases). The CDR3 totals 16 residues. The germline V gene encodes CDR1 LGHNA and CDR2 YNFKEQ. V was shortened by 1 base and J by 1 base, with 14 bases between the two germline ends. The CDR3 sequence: CASSQVAGTSSYEQYF. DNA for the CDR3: TGTGCCAGCAGCCAAGTTGCGGGGACGTCGTCCTACGAGCAGTACTTC.

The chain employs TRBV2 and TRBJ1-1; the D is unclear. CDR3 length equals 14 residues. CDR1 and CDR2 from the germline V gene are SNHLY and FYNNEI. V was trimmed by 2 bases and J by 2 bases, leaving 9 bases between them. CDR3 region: CASSERWHNTEAFF. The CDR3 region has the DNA TGTGCCAGCAGTGAACGATGGCATAACACTGAAGCTTTCTTT.

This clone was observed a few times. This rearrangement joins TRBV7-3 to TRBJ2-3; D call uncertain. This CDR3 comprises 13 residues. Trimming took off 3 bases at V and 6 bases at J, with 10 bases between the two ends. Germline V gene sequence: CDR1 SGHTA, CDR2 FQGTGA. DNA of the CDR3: TGTGCCAGCAGCTTTTTAGTTACCGATACGCAGTATTTT. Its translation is CASSFLVTDTQYF.

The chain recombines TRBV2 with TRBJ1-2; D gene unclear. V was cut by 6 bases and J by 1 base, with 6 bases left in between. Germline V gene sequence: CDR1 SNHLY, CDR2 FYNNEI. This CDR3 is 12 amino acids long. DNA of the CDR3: TGTGCCAGCAGCCCTAGTAACTATGGCTACACCTTC. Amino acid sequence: CASSPSNYGYTF. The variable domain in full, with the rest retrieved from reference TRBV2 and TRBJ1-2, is EPEVTQTPSHQVTQMGQEVILRCVPISNHLYFYWYRQILGQKVEFLVSFYNNEISEKSEIFDDQFSVERPDGSNFTLKIRSTKLEDSAMYFCASSPSNYGYTFGSGTRLTVV.

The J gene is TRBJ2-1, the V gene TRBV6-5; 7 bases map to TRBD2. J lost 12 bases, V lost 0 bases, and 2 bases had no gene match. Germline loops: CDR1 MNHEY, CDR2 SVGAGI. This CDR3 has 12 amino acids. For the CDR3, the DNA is TGTGCCAGCAGTTACTCTGGGGAGGGGCAGTTCTTC. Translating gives CASSYSGEGQFF.